The rows below give T cell receptor beta chains drawn from one sample of a study of T cell responses to AZD1222 COVID-19 vaccine. Clones were read by immunoSEQ multiplex PCR, and TCRdb kept only the in-frame ones, dropping some. The table shows 70,000 or so clones, with around 90% occurring only once. Sequencing used peripheral blood, obtained on day 0 of AZD1222 vaccination. The receptors derive from an adult in good health. Each CDR3 is given with its conserved first and last residue. The D gene is left open where the match is weak. A clone size is listed for some rows: how often the clone was seen (once, few, many), or a class if it is expanded.

CDR3nt,CDR3aa,abundance,d_gene,j_gene,v_gene
TGTGCCAGCAGTTACCCCGGGACCGAGCAGTACTTC,CASSYPGTEQYF,-,-,TRBJ2-7,TRBV6-6
TGTGCCAGTAGTCATAATCCTACGGGATACGAGCAGTACTTC,CASSHNPTGYEQYF,-,-,TRBJ2-7,TRBV19
TGTGCCAGCAGCCCCCGCCCTGTAGGAGGCTACGAGCAGTACTTC,CASSPRPVGGYEQYF,-,-,TRBJ2-7,TRBV2
TGTGCCAGCAGCGAGACTAGCGGGGGCCTGCAGTATTTT,CASSETSGGLQYF,-,TRBD2,TRBJ2-3,TRBV7-3
TGCACCAGCGGTCAGGGTCGTCAGCCCCAGCATTTT,CTSGQGRQPQHF,-,-,TRBJ1-5,TRBV1
TGTGCCAGCAGCGTAGGGGGTGGAGGGTACGGCTACACCTTC,CASSVGGGGYGYTF,-,-,TRBJ1-2,TRBV9
TGTGCCAGCAAAGGAGGGGGCTATGAGCAGTTCTTC,CASKGGGYEQFF,-,-,TRBJ2-1,TRBV27
TGTGCCAGCAGTTTGGTAGGGACTGAAGCTTTCTTT,CASSLVGTEAFF,once,-,TRBJ1-1,TRBV12-3/TRBV12-4
TGTGCCAGCAGTGACCCTCGAATAGGTTCTGGGTTGGCGACAGATACGCAGTATTTT,CASSDPRIGSGLATDTQYF,-,-,TRBJ2-3,TRBV2
TGTGCCAGCAGCTTGGGCGGTTCAGTGGAGGGCTACACCTTC,CASSLGGSVEGYTF,-,-,TRBJ1-2,TRBV5-4
TGTGCCAGTCAGGGGGTTTATGGCTACACCTTC,CASQGVYGYTF,-,TRBD1,TRBJ1-2,TRBV9
TGTGCCAGCAGCCCCCGCCCGACAGGCCACTACGAGCAGTACTTC,CASSPRPTGHYEQYF,-,-,TRBJ2-7,TRBV11-1
TGTGCCAGCAGTGCGGGGACCCAGTACTTC,CASSAGTQYF,-,-,TRBJ2-5,TRBV6-4
TGTGCCAGCAGCCGAAGCTCGGGGGGTTATCACTACGAGCAGTACTTC,CASSRSSGGYHYEQYF,-,TRBD2,TRBJ2-7,TRBV7-8
TGTGCCAGCAGCGAGGAACTAGCGGGGGACTCCTACAATGAGCAGTTCTTC,CASSEELAGDSYNEQFF,-,-,TRBJ2-1,TRBV21-1
TGTGCCACTCTCCAACAGGGTGGACTCGGGGAGCTGTTTTTT,CATLQQGGLGELFF,-,-,TRBJ2-2,TRBV19
TGTGCCTGGGGCAGGGATAATTCACCCCTCCACTTT,CAWGRDNSPLHF,-,-,TRBJ1-6,TRBV30
TGTGCCAGCAGTGGGGGTAACTATGGCTACACCTTC,CASSGGNYGYTF,few,-,TRBJ1-2,TRBV5-4
TGTGCCAGCAGCCCGGGACTAGCGGGGGGATCGGACCCGAACACCGGGGAGCTGTTTTTT,CASSPGLAGGSDPNTGELFF,-,TRBD2,TRBJ2-2,TRBV7-3
TGTGCCAGCCGGGGGCAGGGGGCGAGAGAGCAGTACTTC,CASRGQGAREQYF,-,TRBD1,TRBJ2-7,TRBV6-5
TGTGCCAGCAGTTCCAAGCAACCAACTAGCGCAGATACGCAGTATTTT,CASSSKQPTSADTQYF,-,TRBD2,TRBJ2-3,TRBV6-2/TRBV6-3
TGTGCCAGTGCCGGGACAGTGGGAAACACCATATATTTT,CASAGTVGNTIYF,-,TRBD1,TRBJ1-3,TRBV11-2
TGCAGCGTTGAGATCGGGCCAGATACGCAGTATTTT,CSVEIGPDTQYF,once,-,TRBJ2-3,TRBV29-1
TGTGCCAGCAGCTTCGGCGGGGGAAGGAGCTCCTACAATGAGCAGTTCTTC,CASSFGGGRSSYNEQFF,-,TRBD2,TRBJ2-1,TRBV11-2
TGTGCCAGCAGCTCCTTGACAGGAGACTATGGCTACACCTTC,CASSSLTGDYGYTF,-,-,TRBJ1-2,TRBV5-6
TGTGCCAGCAGGCCACGCGACAGGGGCACTGAAGCTTTCTTT,CASRPRDRGTEAFF,once,TRBD1,TRBJ1-1,TRBV27
TGTGCTAGTGGTTTGGGACTAGCCACAGATACGCAGTATTTT,CASGLGLATDTQYF,-,TRBD2,TRBJ2-3,TRBV12-5
TGTGCCAGCAGCCGGGACAGTCAATATGAGCAGTTCTTC,CASSRDSQYEQFF,-,TRBD1,TRBJ2-1,TRBV11-2
TGTGCCAGCAGCCCCTTGACAGGCGTTGGAAACACCATATATTTT,CASSPLTGVGNTIYF,-,-,TRBJ1-3,TRBV9
TGTGCCAGTAGTATGGGTAGCAATCAGCCCCAGCATTTT,CASSMGSNQPQHF,-,-,TRBJ1-5,TRBV19
TGTGCCAGCAATCCCCAGGGGAGGTTGGTCGCAGGGGAAAAAAACATTCAGTACTTC,CASNPQGRLVAGEKNIQYF,few,-,TRBJ2-4,TRBV5-6
TGTGCCTGGAGTTCTAACTATGGCTACACCTTC,CAWSSNYGYTF,-,-,TRBJ1-2,TRBV30
TGTGCCAGCAGTGAAGCTACCCGGGGAGAGGGAGGCTACACCTTC,CASSEATRGEGGYTF,-,-,TRBJ1-2,TRBV6-1
TGTGCCAGTAGTATAGTGGGGGGAGCGGATCGTAAACTGTTTTTT,CASSIVGGADRKLFF,-,-,TRBJ1-4,TRBV19
TGTGCCACCAGCAGAGGGGACGGAGAAAATGAAAAACTGTTTTTT,CATSRGDGENEKLFF,-,-,TRBJ1-4,TRBV15
TGTGCCAGCAGCTCCGGCGACGGGACAGACAATTATGGCTACACCTTC,CASSSGDGTDNYGYTF,-,TRBD1,TRBJ1-2,TRBV7-6
TGTGCCAGAAGCTCCCTGGAGGCTGGCTACACCTTC,CARSSLEAGYTF,few,-,TRBJ1-2,TRBV5-3
TGTGCCAGCAGTTATCAGATGCTAGGACAGGGGGCTGAGCAGTTCTTC,CASSYQMLGQGAEQFF,-,TRBD1,TRBJ2-1,TRBV6-2/TRBV6-3
TGTGCCAGCAGCCCACGGGACTTGGGGGGGAACACCATATATTTT,CASSPRDLGGNTIYF,few,-,TRBJ1-3,TRBV9
TGTGCCAGCAGCAACCTGGGCAGCCCCAAAGAAAAACTGTTTTTT,CASSNLGSPKEKLFF,-,-,TRBJ1-4,TRBV7-9
TGTGCCAGCAGTCTTGTATCGAACTATGGCTACACCTTC,CASSLVSNYGYTF,few,-,TRBJ1-2,TRBV28
TGCAGCGTTGAAGATCAAGGGGATGATGGCTACACCTTC,CSVEDQGDDGYTF,once,-,TRBJ1-2,TRBV29-1
TGCGCCAGCAGCCAAGTATGGCAGGGGGTGAGCAATCAGCCCCAGCATTTT,CASSQVWQGVSNQPQHF,few,TRBD1,TRBJ1-5,TRBV4-1
TGTGCCATCAGCCCAACCCGGCTAGGGGAGAACGAGCAGTACTTC,CAISPTRLGENEQYF,-,-,TRBJ2-7,TRBV10-3
TGTGCCAGCAGTTTGGTAGACAATCAGCCCCAGCATTTT,CASSLVDNQPQHF,-,-,TRBJ1-5,TRBV12-3/TRBV12-4
TGTGCCAGCAGCTCACAGGGCTACGAGCAGTACTTC,CASSSQGYEQYF,once,-,TRBJ2-7,TRBV7-9
TGTGCCAGCAGTTTGGATTTGCAGACCCAGTACTTC,CASSLDLQTQYF,-,-,TRBJ2-5,TRBV12-3/TRBV12-4
TGTGCCAGCAGAAGGTCAACGGGGCGGGACAATGAGCAGTTCTTC,CASRRSTGRDNEQFF,-,-,TRBJ2-1,TRBV6-4